Following are 30 T cell receptor beta chains from one sample sequenced in a study of T cell responses to AZD1222 COVID-19 vaccine. Assay: immunoSEQ multiplex PCR; the TCRdb copy retains only in-frame clones and omits some. The sample has 80,000 to 90,000 clones; approximately 89% are singletons. The sequencing here drew on peripheral blood, taken on day 0 of AZD1222 vaccination. These receptors all come from an adult in good health.

J is TRBJ1-4 and V is TRBV7-2; 7 bases match TRBD1. V lost 5 bases and J lost 4; bases outside the gene matches: 4. The CDR3 totals 14 residues. Germline V gene data show CDR1 as SGHTA and CDR2 as FQGNSA. CDR3 DNA sequence: TGTGCCAGCAGCCGGGACAGAGTTAATGAAAAACTGTTTTTT. It yields the protein CASSRDRVNEKLFF.

The J gene is TRBJ2-5, the V gene TRBV10-3, with a possible D match to TRBD1 (6 bases). V lost 4 bases and J lost 3, with 18 bases in between. The CDR3 totals 16 residues. CDR1 and CDR2 from the germline V gene are ENHRY and SYGVKD. CDR3 DNA sequence: TGTGCCATCAGTGGGGCTGGGGGCCCCGCCGAAGAGACCCAGTACTTC. Its protein product is CAISGAGGPAEETQYF.

This chain uses TRBV29-1 with TRBJ1-5; 10 nucleotides match TRBD1. V shed 7 bases, J shed 6 bases, and the junction held 6 bases outside the gene matches. The germline gives CDR1 SQVTM, CDR2 ANQGSEA. This CDR3 is built from 13 residues. Written as DNA, the CDR3 is TGCAGCGCGCGACAGGGGGCTAGTCAGCCCCAGCATTTT. Protein sequence: CSARQGASQPQHF.

V and J are TRBV6-6 and TRBJ2-1, with 11 bases matching TRBD2. CDR3 length: 16 amino acids. Trimming cost V 2 bases and J 4 bases; bases outside gene matches: 4. Germline CDR1 and CDR2: MNHNY and SVGAGI (reference sequence). CDR3: CASSYPTSGGYNEQFF. CDR3 in DNA: TGTGCCAGCAGTTACCCTACTAGCGGGGGATACAATGAGCAGTTCTTC.

The chain uses TRBV5-4 and TRBJ2-3; D is undetermined. The CDR3 spans 12 residues. The germline V and J ends were trimmed by 3 bases and 2 bases, with 4 bases remaining between them. The germline V gene encodes CDR1 SGHNT and CDR2 YYREEE (reference sequence). The CDR3 sequence is CASSYNTDTQYF. The CDR3 DNA sequence: TGTGCCAGCAGCTACAACACAGATACGCAGTATTTT.

V and J are TRBV29-1 and TRBJ2-1; 8 nucleotides align to TRBD2. CDR1 and CDR2 (germline): SQVTM, ANQGSEA. This CDR3 is 14 amino acids long. V gave up 4 bases and J gave up 5 bases; unmatched junction bases: 7. The CDR3 coding sequence is TGCAGCGTTGGTCGGGGGGGGGCGAACAATGAGCAGTTCTTC. Its protein is CSVGRGGANNEQFF.

The chain combines TRBV4-3 with TRBJ1-2, with a possible D match to TRBD1 (5 bases). Trimming removed 1 base from V and 4 bases from J, with 7 bases in between. Germline V gene lookup returns CDR1 LGHNA and CDR2 YSLEER. The CDR3 runs to 13 residues. The CDR3 DNA is TGCGCCAGCAGCCAAGTAAGGGGCTATGGCTACACCTTC. Encoded protein: CASSQVRGYGYTF.

This sequence joins TRBV6-5 and TRBJ1-3; D gene unclear. The germline CDR1 and CDR2 sequences are MNHEY and SVGAGI. Trimming took 7 bases from V and 3 from J, leaving 4 bases between them. The length of the CDR3 is 11 residues. The CDR3 bases are TGTGCCAGCACAGGTGGAAACACCATATATTTT. Translated: CASTGGNTIYF.

The rearrangement links TRBV2 to TRBJ2-2, with TRBD1 matching over 7 bases. There are 15 residues in the CDR3. The V gene end was trimmed by 5 bases and the J gene end by 2 bases; junction bases not matched to a gene: 5. Looked up from germline, CDR1 is SNHLY and CDR2 is FYNNEI. The CDR3 is CASSRGQSNTGELFF. DNA of the CDR3: TGTGCCAGCAGTCGGGGACAGTCCAACACCGGGGAGCTGTTTTTT.

The V gene is TRBV15, the J gene TRBJ1-5, with 9 nucleotides matching TRBD1. The CDR3 is made up of 15 amino acids. V trimming: 5 bases; J trimming: 5 bases; junction bases outside the gene matches: 7. The germline V gene encodes CDR1 LNHNV and CDR2 YYDKDF (reference sequence). The CDR3 is CATSAGGQGDQPQHF. In DNA, the CDR3 is TGTGCCACCAGCGCAGGGGGACAGGGTGATCAGCCCCAGCATTTT.

CDR3 bases: TGCGCCAGCAGCTCGGGACAGGGGAACACTGAAGCTTTCTTT. Translating it yields CASSSGQGNTEAFF. The chain combines TRBV5-1 with TRBJ1-1; TRBD1 agrees at 9 bases. Germline trimming cut 3 bases from V and 1 base from J; bases unmatched to any gene: 1. Germline V gene sequence: CDR1 SGHRS, CDR2 YFSETQ. This CDR3 contains 14 residues.

This rearrangement joins TRBV3-1 (or the pseudogene TRBV3-2) to TRBJ2-3; 7 bases fit TRBD1. Germline V gene sequence: CDR1 LGHDT, CDR2 YNNKEL (reference sequence). The CDR3 is 16 amino acids. V was pared by 4 bases and J by 0 bases, with 7 bases of the junction left unmatched. This chain's CDR3 is CASSLEPGQSTDTQYF. CDR3 nucleotide sequence: TGTGCCAGCAGCCTCGAACCGGGACAGAGCACAGATACGCAGTATTTT.

This chain links TRBV7-8 with TRBJ2-1; TRBD2 might be the D (6 bases). The CDR3 spans 13 residues. V was clipped by 2 bases and J by 8 bases, with 10 bases between them. In germline, CDR1 is SGHVS, CDR2 FQNEAQ. In nucleotides, the CDR3 is TGTGCCAGCAGCTTAAAGGGCGGGGATGAGCAGTTCTTC. Amino acids: CASSLKGGDEQFF.

The V call is TRBV5-1, the J call TRBJ2-2, with a possible D match to TRBD1 (7 bases). The CDR3 contains 17 residues. Trimming stripped 2 bases from V and 5 bases from J, with 19 bases between. Germline CDR1 is SGHRS and CDR2 is YFSETQ. DNA of the CDR3: TGCGCCAGCAGCTTTACGGGACTCCCAGGGGGGACCGGGGAGCTGTTTTTT. The encoded protein is CASSFTGLPGGTGELFF.

V usage is TRBV2 and J usage is TRBJ1-5; D is undetermined. Trimming left V 6 bases short and J 0 bases short, with 9 bases between. The CDR3 covers 14 residues. Germline V CDR1 and CDR2: SNHLY, FYNNEI. CDR3 in DNA: TGTGCCAGCAGGGTGGACGGTAGCAATCAGCCCCAGCATTTT. It encodes CASRVDGSNQPQHF. The entire variable domain, with the rest obtained from reference TRBV2 and TRBJ1-5, is as follows: EPEVTQTPSHQVTQMGQEVILRCVPISNHLYFYWYRQILGQKVEFLVSFYNNEISEKSEIFDDQFSVERPDGSNFTLKIRSTKLEDSAMYFCASRVDGSNQPQHFGDGTRLSIL.

V usage is TRBV25-1 and J usage is TRBJ1-2, with 7 bases lining up with TRBD1. The CDR3 covers 12 residues. J gave up 8 bases and V 6 bases, and 6 bases lay outside the gene matches. The germline gives CDR1 MGHDK, CDR2 SYGVNS. CDR3 in amino acids: CASRRQGRGYTF. CDR3 bases: TGTGCCAGCAGGCGACAGGGCCGAGGCTACACCTTC.

This clone was seen just once. This chain connects TRBV7-8 to TRBJ2-2, with 9 nucleotides matching TRBD1. The germline gives CDR1 SGHVS, CDR2 FQNEAQ. The CDR3 contains 16 residues. The V gene end was trimmed by 5 bases and the J gene end by 5 bases; junction bases not matched to a gene: 9. In DNA, the CDR3 is TGTGCCAGCAGCCCACAGGGGGCCGTGCAAACCGGGGAGCTGTTTTTT. The encoded protein is CASSPQGAVQTGELFF.

The chain combines TRBV3-1 (or the pseudogene TRBV3-2) with TRBJ1-5, with 8 bases aligning to TRBD1. The V gene's germline CDR1 is LGHDT and CDR2 YNNKEL (reference sequence). The CDR3 contains 13 residues. V trimming: 8 bases; J trimming: 6 bases; junction bases outside the gene matches: 6. CDR3 sequence: CASCRGPGQPQHF. CDR3 nucleotide sequence: TGTGCCAGCTGCAGGGGGCCAGGTCAGCCCCAGCATTTT.

The J gene is TRBJ2-4, the V gene TRBV10-2; TRBD2 agrees at 7 bases. The CDR3 totals 15 residues. CDR1 and CDR2 (germline): WSHSY, SAAADI. V shed 5 bases and J 7 bases; nucleotides not matched to a gene: 11. CDR3 sequence reads: CASSPSGPRENIQYF. CDR3 in DNA: TGCGCCAGCAGTCCTAGCGGACCCAGGGAGAACATTCAGTACTTC.

V gene TRBV10-1 combines with J gene TRBJ2-1, with D hard to call. Between the trimmed V and J ends, which lost 2 bases and 7 bases, there was a span of 9 bases. The germline V gene encodes CDR1 WNHNN and CDR2 SYGVQD (reference sequence). This CDR3 region has 13 residues. CDR3 amino acids: CASSETLLNEQFF. The CDR3 DNA is TGCGCCAGCAGTGAGACCCTCTTGAATGAGCAGTTCTTC.

V and J are TRBV5-4 and TRBJ2-2; a possible D gene is TRBD1 (6 bases). V lost 1 base and J 3 bases, leaving 25 bases between the germline ends. CDR3 length equals 20 residues. Germline CDR1 reads SGHNT; CDR2 reads YYREEE (reference sequence). In DNA form, the CDR3 reads TGTGCCAGCAGCTTGATGACACTTTTGGGGACAAGAGCATACACCGGGGAGCTGTTTTTT. As protein: CASSLMTLLGTRAYTGELFF.

J is TRBJ2-2 and V is TRBV11-2; TRBD1 might be the D (5 bases). There are 15 residues in the CDR3. Germline V gives CDR1 SGHAT, CDR2 FQNNGV. The germline V and J ends were trimmed by 3 bases and 4 bases, with 12 bases remaining between them. Here the CDR3 DNA reads TGTGCCAGCAGCTTGCAGGGTCGAAGCACCGGGGAGCTGTTTTTT. Residues: CASSLQGRSTGELFF.

The chain couples TRBV28 to TRBJ1-2; D unclear. The CDR3 extends over 11 amino acids. CDR1 MDHEN and CDR2 SYDVKM come from the germline V gene. The V end lost 5 bases, the J end lost 5 bases, and 6 bases lay between the germline ends. The DNA of the CDR3 is TGTGCCAGCAGTGGGGAATATGGCTACACCTTC. This translates into CASSGEYGYTF.

The genes are TRBV2 and TRBJ2-5; D uncertain. V gave up 5 bases and J gave up 1 base, with 14 bases separating them. The CDR3 is 15 amino acids. Germline V gene data show CDR1 as SNHLY and CDR2 as FYNNEI. DNA of the CDR3: TGTGCCAGCAGTTTCGGACGGACGGGCCAAGAGACCCAGTACTTC. This encodes CASSFGRTGQETQYF. Looking up the rest from reference TRBV2 and TRBJ2-5 gives the full variable domain: EPEVTQTPSHQVTQMGQEVILRCVPISNHLYFYWYRQILGQKVEFLVSFYNNEISEKSEIFDDQFSVERPDGSNFTLKIRSTKLEDSAMYFCASSFGRTGQETQYFGPGTRLLVL.

This clone was seen only a few times. The chain employs TRBV6-2 or TRBV6-3 and TRBJ1-5, with D unresolved. This CDR3 has 13 amino acids. Germline values: CDR1 MNHEY, CDR2 SVGEGT. With 0 bases removed from V and 10 bases from J, the gap between germline ends came to 10 bases. CDR3 sequence (DNA): TGTGCCAGCAGTTACTCTACCCCTTCACCCCAGCATTTT. Protein: CASSYSTPSPQHF.

V is TRBV28 and J is TRBJ1-6; TRBD1 agrees at 7 bases. The CDR3 has 16 residues. Losses at the gene ends were 6 bases for V and 7 bases for J; bases not matched to a gene: 12. Germline V gene sequence: CDR1 MDHEN, CDR2 SYDVKM. Here the CDR3 reads CASRLFRGQQNSPLHF. CDR3 coding DNA: TGTGCCAGCAGGCTATTTCGGGGACAGCAGAATTCACCCCTCCACTTT.

The V gene is TRBV14, the J gene TRBJ2-4; the D gene is possibly TRBD2 (6 bases). The CDR3 totals 13 residues. Germline V gene sequence: CDR1 SGHDN, CDR2 FVKESK. The V gene lost 4 bases and the J gene lost 5 bases, with 9 bases spanning the gap. The CDR3 loop reads CASSLGLQNIQYF. CDR3 DNA: TGTGCCAGCAGCCTGGGACTCCAAAACATTCAGTACTTC.

The V gene is TRBV6-1, the J gene TRBJ2-2, with 8 nucleotides matching TRBD2. Germline values: CDR1 MNHNS, CDR2 SASEGT. V lost 2 bases and J lost 7; bases outside the gene matches: 9. There are 16 residues in the CDR3. The chain's CDR3 is CASSERNGRAGGELFF. DNA of the CDR3: TGTGCCAGCAGTGAAAGAAACGGGAGGGCCGGCGGGGAGCTGTTTTTT.

The chain links TRBV2 to TRBJ2-7; D remains ambiguous. This CDR3 is built from 13 residues. Trimming pared 8 bases from V and 0 bases from J, leaving 11 bases between. Germline-derived CDR1 and CDR2 are SNHLY and FYNNEI. The CDR3 sequence is CASLVGDSYEQYF. DNA for the CDR3: TGTGCCAGCTTGGTCGGTGACTCCTACGAGCAGTACTTC.

The V call is TRBV7-2, the J call TRBJ2-2; D is undetermined. Germline CDR1 and CDR2: SGHTA and FQGNSA. The CDR3 has 14 residues. Trimming took 6 bases from V and 4 from J, leaving 12 bases between them. The CDR3 loop reads CASRFDLSTGELFF. CDR3 nucleotides: TGTGCCAGCAGATTCGACTTGAGCACCGGGGAGCTGTTTTTT. Full variable domain (rest looked up from reference TRBV7-2 and TRBJ2-2): GAGVSQSPSNKVTEKGKDVELRCDPISGHTALYWYRQSLGQGLEFLIYFQGNSAPDKSGLPSDRFSAERTGGSVSTLTIQRTQQEDSAVYLCASRFDLSTGELFFGEGSRLTVL.